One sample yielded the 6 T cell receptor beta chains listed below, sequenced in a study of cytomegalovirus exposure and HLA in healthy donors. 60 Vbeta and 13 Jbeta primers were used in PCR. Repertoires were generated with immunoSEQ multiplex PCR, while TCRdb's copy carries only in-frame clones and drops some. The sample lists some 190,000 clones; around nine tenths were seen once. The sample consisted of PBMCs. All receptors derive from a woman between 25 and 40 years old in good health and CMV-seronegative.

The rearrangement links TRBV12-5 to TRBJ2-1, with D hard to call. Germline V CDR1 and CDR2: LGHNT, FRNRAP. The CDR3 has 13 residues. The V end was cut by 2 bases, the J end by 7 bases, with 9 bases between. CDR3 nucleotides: TGTGCTAGTGGTTTGTCCGAGTGGAATGAGCAGTTCTTC. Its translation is CASGLSEWNEQFF.

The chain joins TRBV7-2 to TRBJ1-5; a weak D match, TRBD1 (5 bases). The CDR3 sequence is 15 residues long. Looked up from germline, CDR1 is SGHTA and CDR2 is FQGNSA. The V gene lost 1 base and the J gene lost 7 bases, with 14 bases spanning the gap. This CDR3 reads CASSLVGGGEQPQHF. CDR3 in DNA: TGTGCCAGCAGCTTAGTGGGGGGAGGAGAACAGCCCCAGCATTTT.

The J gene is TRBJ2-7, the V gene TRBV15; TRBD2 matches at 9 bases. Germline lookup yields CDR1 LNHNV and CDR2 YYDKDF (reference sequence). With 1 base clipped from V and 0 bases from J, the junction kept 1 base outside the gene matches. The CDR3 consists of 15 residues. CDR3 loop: CATSRGLADSYEQYF. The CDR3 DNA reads TGTGCCACCAGCAGAGGACTAGCGGACTCCTACGAGCAGTACTTC. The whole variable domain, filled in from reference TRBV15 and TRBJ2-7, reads DAMVIQNPRYQVTQFGKPVTLSCSQTLNHNVMYWYQQKSSQAPKLLFHYYDKDFNNEADTPDNFQSRRPNTSFCFLDIRSPGLGDTAMYLCATSRGLADSYEQYFGPGTRLTVT.

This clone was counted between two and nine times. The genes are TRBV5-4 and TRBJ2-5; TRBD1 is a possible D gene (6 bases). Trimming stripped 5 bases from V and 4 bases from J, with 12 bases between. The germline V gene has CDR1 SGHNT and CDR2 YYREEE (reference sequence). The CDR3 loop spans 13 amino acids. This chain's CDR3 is CASRPKGGETQYF. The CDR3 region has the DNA TGTGCCAGCAGGCCGAAAGGGGGAGAGACCCAGTACTTC.

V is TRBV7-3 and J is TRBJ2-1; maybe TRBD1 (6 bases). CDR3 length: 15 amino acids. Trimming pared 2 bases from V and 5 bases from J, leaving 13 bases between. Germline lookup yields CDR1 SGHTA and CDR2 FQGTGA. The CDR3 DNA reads TGTGCCAGCAGCTTAGGGACATACCTGGACAATGAGCAGTTCTTC. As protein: CASSLGTYLDNEQFF.

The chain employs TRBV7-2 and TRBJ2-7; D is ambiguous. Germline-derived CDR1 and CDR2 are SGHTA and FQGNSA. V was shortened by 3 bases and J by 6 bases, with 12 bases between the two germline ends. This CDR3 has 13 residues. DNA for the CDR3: TGTGCCAGCAGCTTCTTGAGCTCTGGCGAGCAGTACTTC. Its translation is CASSFLSSGEQYF.